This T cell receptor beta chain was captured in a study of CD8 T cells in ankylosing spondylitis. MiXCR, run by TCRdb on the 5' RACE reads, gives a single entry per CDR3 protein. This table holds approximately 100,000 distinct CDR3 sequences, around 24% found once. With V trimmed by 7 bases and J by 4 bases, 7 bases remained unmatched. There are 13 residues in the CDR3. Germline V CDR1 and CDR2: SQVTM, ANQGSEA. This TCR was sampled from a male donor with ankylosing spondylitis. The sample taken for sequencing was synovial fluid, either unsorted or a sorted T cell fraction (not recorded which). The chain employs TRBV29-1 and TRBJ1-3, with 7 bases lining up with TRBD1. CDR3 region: CSAKGAGGNTIYF. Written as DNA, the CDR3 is TGCAGCGCCAAGGGGGCTGGAGGAAACACCATATATTTT.